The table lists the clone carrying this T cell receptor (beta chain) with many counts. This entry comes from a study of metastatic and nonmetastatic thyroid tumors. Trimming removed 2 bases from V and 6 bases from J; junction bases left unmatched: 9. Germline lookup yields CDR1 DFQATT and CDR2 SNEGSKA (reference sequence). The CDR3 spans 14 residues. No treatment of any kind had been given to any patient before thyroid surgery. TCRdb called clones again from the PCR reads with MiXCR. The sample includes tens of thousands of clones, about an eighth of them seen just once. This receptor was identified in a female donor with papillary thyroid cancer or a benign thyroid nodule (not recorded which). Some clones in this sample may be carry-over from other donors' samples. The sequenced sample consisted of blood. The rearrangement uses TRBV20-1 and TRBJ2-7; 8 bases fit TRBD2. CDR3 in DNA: TGCAGTGCTAGATCTCCGGCGGGAGGAGCCGAGCAGTACTTC. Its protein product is CSARSPAGGAEQYF.